The clone carrying this T cell receptor beta chain was recorded many times. Its specificity is not known. TCRdb called the 5' RACE reads again in MiXCR, with one record for every CDR3 protein. The sample yields some 250,000 distinct CDR3 sequences, over 5.5% seen once. The CDR3 is made up of 15 amino acids. Between the trimmed V and J ends, which lost 5 bases and 3 bases, there was a span of 16 bases. This record belongs to a study of identical twins. Overall study findings and caveats: Cord blood beta clonotypes present at high abundance carried fewer insertions; no such pattern appeared in memory repertoires.

These data were likewise used in another study, on T cells expressing NK-cell markers. Per that study: The study drew TCR beta repertoires from sorted CD3+CD56+NKG2C+, CD3+CD56+NKG2C- and CD3+CD56-NKG2C+ T cells. Seven of the eight sequenced donors were classified as HCMV-seropositive, and one was classified as seronegative. Of the CD8+ T cell pool in five or six donors, roughly 1.0-7.5% was accounted for by dominant NKG2C+ clonotypes.

The rearrangement uses TRBV12-3 or TRBV12-4 and TRBJ1-1, with D perhaps matching TRBD1 (5 bases). The sequencing input was CD8+ T cells sorted from blood. This TCR was sampled from a woman aged 18-35 years in good health. Here the CDR3 DNA reads TGTGCCAGCAGTAGGTCGTGGGGGGGGGACACTGAAGCTTTCTTT. This sequence encodes CASSRSWGGDTEAFF.